These 8 T cell receptor beta chains originate from one sample sequenced in a study of blood T cell repertoires in COVID-19. Produced via immunoSEQ multiplex PCR; TCRdb's table is partial and in-frame only. The table includes some 200,000 clones, approximately 86% detected once. Sequenced sample: PBMCs or T cells enriched from blood (not recorded which). These receptors were taken from a young woman who had recovered from COVID-19.

The V gene is TRBV7-2, the J gene TRBJ1-1, with 8 bases identical to TRBD1. CDR3 length: 15 residues. Germline values: CDR1 SGHTA, CDR2 FQGNSA. V dropped 3 bases and J dropped 1; count of bases not matched to a gene: 4. The CDR3 loop is CASSLVTGANTEAFF. The DNA for the CDR3 is TGTGCCAGCAGCTTGGTGACAGGGGCGAACACTGAAGCTTTCTTT.

The V and J genes are TRBV9 and TRBJ2-6, with TRBD1 matching 8 bases. The germline CDR1 and CDR2 sequences are SGDLS and YYNGEE. V shed 0 bases, J shed 0 bases, and the junction held 8 bases outside the gene matches. This CDR3 region has 19 residues. CDR3 protein: CASSVDPYGQGSGANVLTF. The CDR3 nucleotides read TGTGCCAGCAGCGTAGACCCCTATGGACAGGGCTCTGGGGCCAACGTCCTGACTTTC.

This chain links TRBV24-1 with TRBJ2-4; 8 bases fit TRBD1. Trimming at V came to 4 bases and at J to 14 bases, leaving 3 bases not matched to a gene. Germline assignment: CDR1 KGHDR and CDR2 SFDVKD. The CDR3 contains 11 residues. The CDR3 DNA follows: TGTGCCACCAGTGACCCGGACAGGGAGTACTTC. Its translation is CATSDPDREYF.

This clone was observed once. J is TRBJ2-2 and V is TRBV7-8, with 9 bases matching TRBD2. The CDR3 extends over 16 amino acids. V dropped 6 bases and J dropped 4; count of bases not matched to a gene: 9. Germline V lookup: CDR1 SGHVS, CDR2 FQNEAQ. The CDR3 protein is CASSPRRGGATGELFF. The CDR3 DNA reads as TGTGCCAGCAGTCCAAGGCGGGGGGGCGCCACCGGGGAGCTGTTTTTT.

The chain couples TRBV9 to TRBJ1-3, with D perhaps matching TRBD1 (6 bases). The V gene lost 2 bases and the J gene lost 0 bases, with 12 bases spanning the gap. CDR1 is SGDLS, CDR2 YYNGEE, per germline. CDR3 length: 16 amino acids. CDR3 protein: CASSVGDTSSGNTIYF. In nucleotides, the CDR3 is TGTGCCAGCAGCGTGGGGGACACTTCCTCTGGAAACACCATATATTTT. The full variable domain, its missing parts supplied by reference TRBV9 and TRBJ1-3, is DSGVTQTPKHLITATGQRVTLRCSPRSGDLSVYWYQQSLDQGLQFLIQYYNGEERAKGNILERFSAQQFPDLHSELNLSSLELGDSALYFCASSVGDTSSGNTIYFGEGSWLTVV.

The chain employs TRBV4-2 and TRBJ1-1; no reliable D call. Trimming pared 0 bases from V and 8 bases from J, leaving 19 bases between. The CDR3 covers 16 residues. Germline V CDR1 and CDR2: LGHNA, YNFKEQ. The CDR3 spells CASSQDPNGRAGEAFF. In DNA, the CDR3 is TGTGCCAGCAGCCAAGACCCCAACGGGAGGGCCGGGGAAGCTTTCTTT.

This chain joins TRBV10-3 and TRBJ1-1; tentatively, D is TRBD1 (5 bases). Trimming stripped 6 bases from V and 0 bases from J, with 14 bases between. Germline V gives CDR1 ENHRY, CDR2 SYGVKD. The CDR3 sequence is 15 residues long. The CDR3 here is CAISPATEVNTEAFF. The CDR3 coding sequence is TGTGCCATCAGCCCAGCGACAGAAGTGAACACTGAAGCTTTCTTT.

This chain joins TRBV5-6 and TRBJ2-1; TRBD2 matches 11 bases. J lost 8 bases, V lost 4 bases, and 11 bases had no gene match. Per germline, CDR1 SGHDT and CDR2 YYEEEE. The CDR3 is 16 residues long. CDR3 in amino acids: CASSDNSGRAEDEQFF. CDR3 DNA sequence: TGTGCCAGCAGCGACAATAGCGGGAGGGCCGAGGATGAGCAGTTCTTC.